This TCR beta chain originates from a study of identical twins. Points from the study as a whole: Within cord blood, abundant beta clonotypes carried fewer insertions, but memory repertoires showed no such trend.

Each donor (without exception) was a healthy Caucasian. Each CDR3 protein is one row after TCRdb ran MiXCR on the 5' RACE reads. The sample gives some 460,000 distinct CDR3 sequences, 14% of which show up once; approximately 0.52% is in the top ten. Trimming took off 0 bases at V and 3 bases at J, with 9 bases between the two ends. This CDR3 is 14 amino acids long. CDR1 and CDR2 (germline): LGHNA, YSLEER. With respect to this clonotype: Its antigen is undetermined.

These data also formed part of another study, on yellow fever vaccine responses in identical twins.

The sequenced sample consisted of CD4+ T cells sorted from blood. V usage is TRBV4-3 and J usage is TRBJ2-7; D perhaps matches TRBD1 (6 bases). This clonotype originated in a woman aged 18-29 years in good health. The CDR3 is CASSQDSRGYEQYF. DNA for the CDR3: TGCGCCAGCAGCCAAGATAGCAGGGGCTACGAGCAGTACTTC.